The clone carrying this T cell receptor beta chain was counted a few times. Its antigen is undetermined. Looked up from germline, CDR1 is SGHDT and CDR2 is YYEEEE. The CDR3 has 16 amino acids. Deletions cut 4 bases from V and 8 bases from J, with 24 bases between. The data derive from a study of cytomegalovirus exposure and HLA in healthy donors. The study ran its PCR with 60 Vbeta and 13 Jbeta primers. The repertoire was sequenced with immunoSEQ multiplex PCR; TCRdb's copy has only in-frame clones and lacks some. The sample has about 140,000 clones; 65% to 85% are singletons. Study-level findings and limits: A later analysis found common viral pathogens apparently linked to several of the most significant clusters. Despite most TCR sequences being rare, some public TCRs occurred in many donors.

The specimen sequenced was PBMCs. The chain employs TRBV5-6 and TRBJ1-2, with D perhaps TRBD1 (5 bases). The clonotype comes from a man aged 45-60 years in good health and CMV-seronegative. CDR3 amino acids: CASSRSLHLGEAGYTF. The CDR3 coding sequence is TGTGCCAGCAGCCGATCGCTACACTTAGGGGAGGCGGGCTACACCTTC. Drawing the rest from reference TRBV5-6 and TRBJ1-2, the complete variable domain is DAGVTQSPTHLIKTRGQQVTLRCSPKSGHDTVSWYQQALGQGPQFIFQYYEEEERQRGNFPDRFSGHQFPNYSSELNVNALLLGDSALYLCASSRSLHLGEAGYTFGSGTRLTVV.